The sequence of this TCR beta chain was determined in a study of long-term antiretroviral therapy in people with HIV. Broader study findings: Pre-ART clonal expansions dominated every time point's repertoire. Collection of the blood, which took place between the mid-2000s and the late 2010s, possibly occurred under older ART regimens. Documentation of ART adherence, viral resistance or therapy changes was absent. Comparison with controls showed narrower CDR3 length ranges in HIV repertoires.

About this clone: The antigen is unknown.

Researchers report immunoSEQ v3.0 was run at survey level. Here immunoSEQ multiplex PCR was the method, and the copy in TCRdb shows in-frame clones only, minus some. The data show some 31,000 clones, over 70% seen once. Germline V gives CDR1 SNHLY, CDR2 FYNNEI. The ends were cut back, 8 bases at V and 5 bases at J, with 9 bases in the middle. The CDR3 extends over 11 amino acids. The chain recombines TRBV2 with TRBJ2-5, with D hard to call. This TCR derives from a woman between 50 and 59 years old with HIV. The specimen was unsorted PBMCs, collected 3.1 years after starting antiretroviral therapy. CDR3 protein: CASGPLETQYF. CDR3 in DNA: TGTGCCAGCGGGCCCCTGGAGACCCAGTACTTC.